The clone carrying this T cell receptor (beta chain) is identified as medium-sized (0.01 to 0.1%) from frequency. Its antigen is undetermined. This specimen belongs to a study of T cell clusters in autoimmune cytopenias. CDR1 and CDR2 from the germline V gene are SQVTM and ANQGSEA. The CDR3 has 15 amino acids. TRB was amplified from around 0.25 ug of peripheral blood genomic DNA per sample. Overall study results and limits: A dominant lymphoma-associated repertoire apparently masked the cluster-lack signature in secondary cytopenia versus chronic lymphocytic leukemia. TRB repertoire shifts in secondary cytopenia and chronic lymphocytic leukemia mostly reflected lymphoma, not autoimmunity. Exclusive TRB clusters were around 3-fold more numerous in healthy donors than in active autoimmune hepatitis. Physiological T cell clusters of healthy donors were apparently absent in primary autoimmune cytopenia patients.

One tube held mixed TRB-A and TRB-B primer pools for touch-down PCR. TCRdb re-analyzed the multiplex PCR reads; it lists each CDR3 protein once, without DNA. In total, the table holds 9,500 to 15,000 distinct CDR3 sequences. Material: peripheral blood. The source of this sequence is a human donor with an autoimmune cytopenia or autoimmune hepatitis (not recorded which). The chain is built from TRBV29-1 and TRBJ2-3. The CDR3: CSAQILRSGTDTQYF.